Following are 19 T cell receptor beta chains from one sample sequenced in a study of cytomegalovirus exposure and HLA in healthy donors. Primers: 60 Vbeta forward and 13 Jbeta reverse. Method: immunoSEQ multiplex PCR; TCRdb's copy keeps in-frame clones and lacks some. The sample has around 230,000 clones, roughly 84% seen once; the top ten hold roughly 0.22%. Sequenced: PBMCs. Receptors originate from a girl aged 2-10 years in good health and CMV-seronegative.

The chain has TRBV25-1 and TRBJ2-7; 7 bases map to TRBD1. This CDR3 contains 14 residues. With 4 bases clipped from V and 1 base from J, the junction kept 4 bases outside the gene matches. CDR1 and CDR2 (germline): MGHDK, SYGVNS. CDR3 coding DNA: TGTGCCAGCAGTGTCGACAGGGTATCCTACGAGCAGTACTTC. The encoded protein is CASSVDRVSYEQYF.

This clone was detected once. This chain links TRBV18 with TRBJ1-2, with TRBD1 identical over 7 bases. The CDR3 length is 12 residues. Germline V gives CDR1 KGHSH, CDR2 LQKENI. The ends lost 6 bases at V and 6 bases at J; junction bases unmatched: 4. CDR3 loop: CASSYTGDGYTF. As DNA, the CDR3 is TGTGCCAGCTCGTACACAGGGGATGGCTACACCTTC.

This clone was observed a few times. This chain connects TRBV11-2 to TRBJ1-2; 8 nucleotides agree with TRBD1. CDR1 and CDR2 (germline): SGHAT, FQNNGV. V trimming: 6 bases; J trimming: 7 bases; junction bases outside the gene matches: 13. The CDR3 contains 15 residues. CDR3 bases: TGTGCCAGCAGTCCTACGACAGGGGCGCTGCTTGGCTACACCTTC. It specifies CASSPTTGALLGYTF.

The V call is TRBV4-1, the J call TRBJ1-4; D is uncertain. This CDR3 is built from 16 residues. Trimming shortened V by 4 bases and J by 0 bases, and 12 bases separated the two germline ends. Per germline, CDR1 MGHRA and CDR2 YSYEKL. CDR3 sequence: CASSPLGDPTNEKLFF. For the CDR3, the DNA is TGCGCCAGCAGCCCCCTCGGGGATCCAACTAATGAAAAACTGTTTTTT.

This clone came up a few times. The J gene is TRBJ2-5, the V gene TRBV7-9; 9 nucleotides align to TRBD2. This CDR3 is built from 15 residues. Germline V lookup: CDR1 SEHNR, CDR2 FQNEAQ (reference sequence). The J segment lost 1 base and the V segment lost 5 bases, leaving 5 bases of the junction unmatched. CDR3 loop: CASSLSGGPQETQYF. CDR3 in DNA: TGTGCCAGCAGCCTGAGCGGGGGGCCCCAAGAGACCCAGTACTTC.

This chain connects TRBV6-5 to TRBJ1-2; D gene unclear. The CDR3 consists of 13 residues. Germline assignment: CDR1 MNHEY and CDR2 SVGAGI. Trimming removed 6 bases at V and 6 bases at J, with 14 bases between. CDR3 bases: TGTGCCAGCAGCCGGCGGCGGGTAGATGGCTACACCTTC. It encodes CASSRRRVDGYTF.

This rearrangement joins TRBV19 to TRBJ1-1, with 10 bases aligning to TRBD1. V lost 5 bases, J lost 0 bases, and 12 bases stayed unmatched. The CDR3 runs 18 residues. Germline CDR1 reads LNHDA; CDR2 reads SQIVND (reference sequence). Written as DNA, the CDR3 is TGTGCCAGTAGTGCCGGACAGGGGGAAATTCGAATGAACACTGAAGCTTTCTTT. Encoded protein: CASSAGQGEIRMNTEAFF. The full variable domain, with the rest looked up from reference TRBV19 and TRBJ1-1, is DGGITQSPKYLFRKEGQNVTLSCEQNLNHDAMYWYRQDPGQGLRLIYYSQIVNDFQKGDIAEGYSVSREKKESFPLTVTSAQKNPTAFYLCASSAGQGEIRMNTEAFFGQGTRLTVV.

The chain links TRBV5-1 to TRBJ1-3; weak D call: TRBD1 (5 bases). V was clipped by 1 base and J by 1 base, with 12 bases between them. The CDR3 length is 16 residues. The germline gives CDR1 SGHRS, CDR2 YFSETQ. The CDR3 spells CASSLQGDDSGNTIYF. DNA of the CDR3: TGCGCCAGCAGCTTGCAAGGGGATGATTCTGGAAACACCATATATTTT.

The chain couples TRBV27 to TRBJ2-7; a possible D gene is TRBD2 (6 bases). The ends were cut back, 2 bases at V and 2 bases at J, with 13 bases in the middle. CDR1 is MNHEY, CDR2 SMNVEV, per germline (reference sequence). This CDR3 region has 15 residues. The CDR3 is CASSLAGRSTYEQYF. The CDR3 bases are TGTGCCAGCAGTTTAGCGGGACGGTCTACCTACGAGCAGTACTTC.

Comments on this clone: The sample holds other DNA sequences that translate to the same CDR3. This sequence joins TRBV19 and TRBJ1-6; 7 bases map to TRBD1. Trimming took 3 bases from V and 2 from J; bases not matched to a gene: 1. From germline, CDR1 is LNHDA and CDR2 SQIVND (reference sequence). This CDR3 has 15 residues. In nucleotides, the CDR3 is TGTGCCAGTAGTATCACAGGGGCCTATAATTCACCCCTCCACTTT. Protein product: CASSITGAYNSPLHF.

V is TRBV29-1 and J is TRBJ2-7, with D perhaps matching TRBD1 (6 bases). The V and J ends lost 4 bases and 2 bases respectively, with 12 bases between them. The CDR3 totals 13 residues. From germline, CDR1 is SQVTM and CDR2 ANQGSEA. The CDR3, as DNA: TGCAGCGTTGTGAGACAGGAGACCTACGAGCAGTACTTC. Translating it yields CSVVRQETYEQYF.

This clone was counted only a few times. The V and J genes are TRBV30 and TRBJ1-1; D gene uncertain. The CDR3 runs to 13 residues. Trimming removed 2 bases at V and 1 base at J, with 8 bases between. Germline-derived CDR1 and CDR2 are GTSNPN and SVGIG (reference sequence). DNA for the CDR3: TGTGCCTGGAGTTGGGAGGCGAACACTGAAGCTTTCTTT. It specifies CAWSWEANTEAFF.

J is TRBJ2-5 and V is TRBV9, with 9 bases identical to TRBD2. Per germline, CDR1 SGDLS and CDR2 YYNGEE. The V and J ends lost 0 bases and 5 bases, in that order; junction bases with no gene match: 5. The CDR3 has 15 amino acids. Here the CDR3 DNA reads TGTGCCAGCAGCGTAGGGACTAGCGCCTGGGAGACCCAGTACTTC. It codes for CASSVGTSAWETQYF.

This chain connects TRBV5-1 to TRBJ1-4, with 9 bases identical to TRBD1. This CDR3 has 15 residues. Germline V CDR1 and CDR2: SGHRS, YFSETQ. The trim removed 4 bases at V and 3 bases at J, leaving 4 bases unmatched. The CDR3, as DNA: TGCGCCAGCAGCGCCGACAGGGGGTCTAATGAAAAACTGTTTTTT. It translates to CASSADRGSNEKLFF.

The J gene is TRBJ1-1, the V gene TRBV6-1; no firm D call. The germline V gene encodes CDR1 MNHNS and CDR2 SASEGT. This CDR3 has 13 residues. Between the trimmed V and J ends, which lost 3 bases and 0 bases, there was a span of 5 bases. The CDR3 spells CASSEQVNTEAFF. As DNA, the CDR3 is TGTGCCAGCAGTGAGCAGGTGAACACTGAAGCTTTCTTT.

The count of this clone is one. The V gene is TRBV4-2, the J gene TRBJ2-1, with a tentative D call TRBD2 (6 bases). V shed 3 bases and J shed 0 bases, with 15 bases lying between them. CDR1 is LGHNA, CDR2 YNFKEQ, per germline. CDR3 size: 17 residues. CDR3 sequence: CASSQPSARSSYNEQFF. For the CDR3, the DNA is TGTGCCAGCAGCCAGCCTAGCGCTCGTAGCTCCTACAATGAGCAGTTCTTC.

This clone was found a few times. J is TRBJ1-4 and V is TRBV6-1; D is unresolved. This CDR3 region has 14 residues. V was cut by 4 bases and J by 1 base, with 7 bases left in between. Per the germline V gene, CDR1 is MNHNS and CDR2 is SASEGT. CDR3 amino acids: CASSGTLTNEKLFF. The DNA for the CDR3 is TGTGCCAGCAGTGGCACATTAACTAATGAAAAACTGTTTTTT.

V gene TRBV6-4 combines with J gene TRBJ2-5; TRBD2 agrees at 11 bases. The V gene end was trimmed by 10 bases and the J gene end by 4 bases; junction bases not matched to a gene: 14. CDR1 MRHNA and CDR2 SNTAGT come from the germline V gene. The CDR3 runs to 16 residues. The CDR3 loop is CAIINSGGADGETQYF. Here the CDR3 DNA reads TGTGCCATCATTAATAGCGGGGGGGCAGACGGAGAGACCCAGTACTTC.

The CDR3 sequence is CASSLPGTDTQYF. In DNA, the CDR3 is TGTGCCAGCAGCTTACCGGGTACAGATACGCAGTATTTT. The chain links TRBV7-8 to TRBJ2-3; unclear D gene. There are 13 residues in the CDR3. The germline gives CDR1 SGHVS, CDR2 FQNEAQ. V lost 2 bases to trimming and J lost 3 bases, with 6 bases between them.